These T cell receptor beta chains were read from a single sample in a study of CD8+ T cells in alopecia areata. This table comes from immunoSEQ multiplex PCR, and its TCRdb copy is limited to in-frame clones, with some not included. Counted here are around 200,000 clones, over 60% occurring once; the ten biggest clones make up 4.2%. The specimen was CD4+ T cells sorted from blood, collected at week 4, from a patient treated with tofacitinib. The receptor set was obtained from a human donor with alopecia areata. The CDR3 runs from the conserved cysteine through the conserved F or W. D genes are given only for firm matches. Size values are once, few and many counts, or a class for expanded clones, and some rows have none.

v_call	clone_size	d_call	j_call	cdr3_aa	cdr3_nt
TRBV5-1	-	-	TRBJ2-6	CASSLDSGGANVLTF	TGCGCCAGCAGCTTGGATTCTGGTGGGGCCAACGTCCTGACTTTC
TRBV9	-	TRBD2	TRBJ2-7	CASSPTSGGSYEQYF	TGTGCCAGCAGTCCTACTAGCGGGGGTTCCTACGAGCAGTACTTC
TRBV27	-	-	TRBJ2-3	CASSLSFKGDTQYF	TGTGCCAGCAGTTTGTCTTTCAAAGGGGATACGCAGTATTTT
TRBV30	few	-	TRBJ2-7	CAWSVGTGSYEQYF	TGTGCCTGGAGTGTAGGAACGGGGTCCTACGAGCAGTACTTC
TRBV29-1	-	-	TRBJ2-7	CSVEGRRKYEQYF	TGCAGCGTTGAAGGCAGGCGGAAATACGAGCAGTACTTC
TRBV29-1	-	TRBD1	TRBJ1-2	CSVPRTGSLGNYGYTF	TGCAGCGTTCCCAGGACAGGGAGCCTCGGCAACTATGGCTACACCTTC
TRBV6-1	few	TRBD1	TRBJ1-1	CASRTGEDLGAFF	TGTGCCAGCAGGACAGGGGAAGACCTTGGAGCTTTCTTT
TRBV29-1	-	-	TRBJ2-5	CSVERQETQYF	TGCAGCGTTGAAAGACAAGAGACCCAGTACTTC
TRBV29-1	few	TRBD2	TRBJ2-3	CSVRLSGSSTDTQYF	TGCAGCGTCAGACTTAGCGGGTCTAGCACAGATACGCAGTATTTT
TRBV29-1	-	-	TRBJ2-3	CSALGLLVDTQYF	TGCAGCGCCCTGGGACTCCTAGTGGATACGCAGTATTTT
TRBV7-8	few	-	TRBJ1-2	CASSPGFGYTF	TGTGCCAGCAGTCCAGGGTTTGGCTACACCTTC
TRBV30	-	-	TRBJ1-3	CAWRQQGGNTIYF	TGTGCCTGGAGGCAACAGGGAGGAAACACCATATATTTT
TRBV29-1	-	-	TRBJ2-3	CSATKGGSTDTQYF	TGCAGCGCGACGAAGGGGGGTAGCACAGATACGCAGTATTTT
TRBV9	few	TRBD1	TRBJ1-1	CASSVGDRDWAEAFF	TGTGCCAGCAGCGTAGGGGACAGGGACTGGGCTGAAGCTTTCTTT
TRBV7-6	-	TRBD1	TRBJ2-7	CASSVSGTVTYEQYF	TGTGCCAGCAGCGTATCCGGGACAGTAACCTACGAGCAGTACTTC
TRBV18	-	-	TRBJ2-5	CASSPPGREDQYF	TGTGCCAGCTCACCACCGGGCAGGGAGGACCAGTACTTC
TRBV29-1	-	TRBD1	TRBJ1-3	CSVTNGQGNTIYF	TGCAGCGTTACCAATGGACAGGGGAACACCATATATTTT
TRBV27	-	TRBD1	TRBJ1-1	CASIQWDRETEAFF	TGTGCCAGCATTCAATGGGACAGGGAGACTGAAGCTTTCTTT
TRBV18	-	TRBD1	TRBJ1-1	CASSPLDRGWTEAFF	TGTGCCAGCTCACCGCTGGACAGGGGGTGGACTGAAGCTTTCTTT
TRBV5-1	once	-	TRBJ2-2	CASNGGGDTGELFF	TGCGCCAGCAACGGCGGGGGCGACACCGGGGAGCTGTTTTTT
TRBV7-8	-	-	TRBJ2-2	CASSFPPRGGELFF	TGTGCCAGCAGTTTCCCCCCCCGGGGCGGGGAGCTGTTTTTT
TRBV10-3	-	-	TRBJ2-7	CAISESGSEQYF	TGTGCCATCAGTGAATCAGGATCCGAGCAGTACTTC
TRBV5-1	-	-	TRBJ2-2	CASLFHPGELFF	TGCGCCAGCCTATTCCACCCCGGGGAGCTGTTTTTT
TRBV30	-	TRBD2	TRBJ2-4	CAWSVTVAGGNIQYF	TGTGCCTGGAGTGTAACCGTGGCGGGGGGAAACATTCAGTACTTC
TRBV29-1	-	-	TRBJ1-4	CSVELGGEEKLFF	TGCAGCGTTGAACTCGGGGGAGAAGAAAAACTGTTTTTT
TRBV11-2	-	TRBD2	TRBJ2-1	CASSPSGGAGNEQFF	TGTGCCAGCAGCCCAAGCGGGGGGGCTGGGAATGAGCAGTTCTTC
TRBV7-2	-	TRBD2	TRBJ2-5	CASSLEEGSGGPQETQYF	TGTGCCAGCAGCTTAGAGGAGGGTAGCGGGGGGCCCCAAGAGACCCAGTACTTC
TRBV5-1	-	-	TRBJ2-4	CASSFFGQQNIQYF	TGCGCCAGCAGCTTCTTTGGACAGCAAAACATTCAGTACTTC
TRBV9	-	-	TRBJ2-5	CASSPDGTHSQTQYF	TGTGCCAGCAGCCCCGATGGGACACACAGTCAGACCCAGTACTTC
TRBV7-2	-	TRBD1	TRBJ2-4	CASSLSGGVKNIQYF	TGTGCCAGCAGCTTATCAGGGGGCGTCAAAAACATTCAGTACTTC
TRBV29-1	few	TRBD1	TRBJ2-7	CSVAGQESSYEQYF	TGCAGCGTTGCGGGACAGGAATCATCCTACGAGCAGTACTTC
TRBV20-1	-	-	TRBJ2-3	CSPTSTDTQYF	TGCAGTCCCACTAGCACAGATACGCAGTATTTT
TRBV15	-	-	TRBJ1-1	CATSTKGRGNTEAFF	TGTGCCACCAGCACCAAGGGCAGGGGGAACACTGAAGCTTTCTTT
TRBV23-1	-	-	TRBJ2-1	CASSQSYNEQFF	TGCGCCAGCAGTCAATCGTACAATGAGCAGTTCTTC
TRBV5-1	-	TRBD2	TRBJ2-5	CASTRSGGYQETQYF	TGCGCCAGCACCCGTAGCGGGGGGTACCAAGAGACCCAGTACTTC
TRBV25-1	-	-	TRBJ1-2	CASSEIRTEHKGYTF	TGTGCCAGCAGTGAAATAAGGACGGAGCATAAGGGCTACACCTTC
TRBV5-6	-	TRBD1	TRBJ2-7	CASSLGQGATYEQYF	TGTGCCAGCAGCCTAGGACAGGGGGCAACCTACGAGCAGTACTTC
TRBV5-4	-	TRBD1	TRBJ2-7	CASSRDRSSYEQYF	TGTGCCAGCAGCCGGGACAGGTCTTCCTACGAGCAGTACTTC
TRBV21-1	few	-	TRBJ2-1	CASSKGRGDRAGNEQFF	TGTGCCAGCAGCAAAGGACGGGGGGACAGGGCAGGCAATGAGCAGTTCTTC
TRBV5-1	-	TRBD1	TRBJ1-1	CASSLGTGGAFF	TGCGCCAGCAGCTTGGGAACAGGGGGAGCTTTCTTT
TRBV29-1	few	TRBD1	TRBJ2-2	CSARDRAGTGELFF	TGCAGCGCCCGGGACAGGGCGGGGACCGGGGAGCTGTTTTTT
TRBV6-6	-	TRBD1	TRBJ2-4	CASIRQGINIQYF	TGTGCCAGCATCCGACAGGGAATAAACATTCAGTACTTC
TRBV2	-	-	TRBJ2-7	CASSSGLSPYEQYF	TGTGCCAGCAGTTCGGGACTTTCCCCCTACGAGCAGTACTTC
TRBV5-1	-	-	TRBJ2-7	CASSISSRSYEQYF	TGCGCCAGCAGCATATCTTCGAGGTCCTACGAGCAGTACTTC
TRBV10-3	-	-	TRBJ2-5	CAIRGASQETQYF	TGTGCCATCAGGGGGGCTAGCCAAGAGACCCAGTACTTC
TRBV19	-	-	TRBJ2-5	CASSIVWQGRETQYF	TGTGCCAGTAGTATAGTCTGGCAGGGTAGGGAGACCCAGTACTTC
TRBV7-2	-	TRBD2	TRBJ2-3	CASSRDYSDTQYF	TGTGCCAGCAGCCGGGACTACTCAGATACGCAGTATTTT
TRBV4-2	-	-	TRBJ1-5	CASSQDRAATWGPQHF	TGTGCCAGCAGCCAAGATCGGGCAGCCACCTGGGGGCCCCAGCATTTT
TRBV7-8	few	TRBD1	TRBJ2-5	CASSFLQGAAETQYF	TGTGCCAGCAGCTTCCTTCAGGGGGCGGCGGAGACCCAGTACTTC
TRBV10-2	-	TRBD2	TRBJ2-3	CASSESGSGGHKGDTQYF	TGCGCCAGCAGTGAGTCTGGTAGCGGGGGTCACAAAGGAGATACGCAGTATTTT
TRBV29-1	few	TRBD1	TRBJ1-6	CSAARDRNSPLHF	TGCAGCGCCGCCCGGGACAGAAATTCACCCCTCCACTTT
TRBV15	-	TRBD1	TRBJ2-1	CATSRVDRVGHNEQFF	TGTGCCACCAGCAGAGTCGACAGGGTCGGCCACAATGAGCAGTTCTTC
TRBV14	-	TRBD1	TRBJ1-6	CASSLTSDRGFGSPLHF	TGTGCCAGCAGCCTAACCTCCGACAGGGGTTTTGGGTCACCCCTCCACTTT
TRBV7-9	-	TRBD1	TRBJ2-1	CASSVVGDRVYNEQFF	TGTGCCAGCAGTGTTGTCGGGGACAGGGTCTACAATGAGCAGTTCTTC
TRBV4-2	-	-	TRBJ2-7	CASSWTAETYEQYF	TGTGCCAGCAGCTGGACAGCCGAAACCTACGAGCAGTACTTC
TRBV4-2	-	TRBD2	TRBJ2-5	CASSQVTSGDQETQYF	TGTGCCAGCAGCCAAGTGACTAGCGGGGATCAAGAGACCCAGTACTTC
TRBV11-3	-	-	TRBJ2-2	CASRVSNTGELFF	TGTGCCAGCCGGGTTTCGAACACCGGGGAGCTGTTTTTT